Described below is a single TCR beta chain sequence and its context. The data derive from a study of blood T cell repertoires in COVID-19. Overall study context: The United States, Italy and Spain supplied acute and convalescent COVID-19 samples. PBMCs, B-cell-depleted T cells, or T cells were the source of the cDNA or gDNA that made up the material.

In the original workflow: How many nucleated cells were present was estimated from reference gene primer amplification. Assay: immunoSEQ multiplex PCR; the TCRdb copy retains only in-frame clones and omits some. That table furnishes V, J and clone size, whereas the DNA furnished D and trimming. The sample lists roughly 90,000 clones; 75% to 90% were seen once. This TCR was recovered from a woman aged 70-85 years with acute or convalescent COVID-19. Sequenced: peripheral blood.

The CDR3 bases are TGTGCCAGCAGCCCTTGGACAGGTAGCACAGATACGCAGTATTTT. Translation: CASSPWTGSTDTQYF. V and J are TRBV5-8 and TRBJ2-3; TRBD1 matches 7 bases. Germline trimming cut 4 bases from V and 0 bases from J; bases unmatched to any gene: 5. The CDR3 spans 15 residues. Per germline, CDR1 SGHTS and CDR2 YDEGEE.